This T cell receptor (beta chain) was recorded in a study of T cells in Graves' hyperthyroidism and ophthalmopathy. Notes on the study in general: Also found in blood were most expanded thyroid clonotypes above 0.001.

Amplification of TCR beta CDR3 regions was performed using RNA transcripts as template. HTBI primers drove first-round RT-PCR of the TCR CDR3. A single record per CDR3 protein comes from TCRdb applying MiXCR to the multiplex PCR reads. The sample carries some 530,000 distinct CDR3 sequences, 20% to 25% recorded once. In this sample, this clonotype turned up a few times. Its specificity is unknown. From germline, CDR1 is SEHNR and CDR2 FQNEAQ (reference sequence). V gave up 6 bases and J gave up 4 bases; unmatched junction bases: 7. The CDR3 extends over 15 amino acids. Active moderate-to-severe ophthalmopathy, Clinical Activity Score at least 3, NOSPECS at least 4, under 3 months' duration. Diagnoses rested on clinical symptoms, serum thyroxine and TRAb, thyroid ultrasound and orbital computed tomography. PBMCs were derived from 10 ml fresh peripheral blood.

The source material was blood. The clonotype was recovered from a woman in her seventies with Graves' ophthalmopathy. The V gene is TRBV7-9, the J gene TRBJ2-1, with TRBD1 matching over 9 bases. The CDR3 spells CASSRTGARYNEQFF. The CDR3 nucleotides read TGTGCCAGCAGTCGGACAGGGGCGAGGTACAATGAGCAGTTCTTC.